The present TCR beta chain was sequenced within a study of shared clonotypes between healthy human individuals. Looking at the study overall: The composition of the donors was a couple of women and a few men aged 18 to 49.

Trimming removed 0 bases at V and 5 bases at J, with 5 bases between. CDR1 SGDLS and CDR2 YYNGEE come from the germline V gene. The CDR3 runs 13 residues. This clone appeared a single time. Only Caucasian adults living in Nashville, Tennessee made up the donor group. Data came from immunoSEQ multiplex PCR; TCRdb stores just in-frame clones and leaves some out. The sample has about a million clones, around 74% seen once; the top ten hold around 1.5%. This sequence joins TRBV9 and TRBJ2-2, with no clear D. Sequenced input: memory CD4+ T cells sorted from blood. As for subset: CD45RA-negative fraction. The receptor was derived from a man aged 18 to 30 in good health. The CDR3 DNA is TGTGCCAGCAGCGTAGATCGTACCGGGGAGCTGTTTTTT. Its translation is CASSVDRTGELFF.